This T cell receptor (beta chain) comes out of a study of blood T cells in healthy people across ages. A sample-barcoded 5' primer and a J-beta primer mix were used in a second PCR of about 6 to 11 cycles. TCRdb re-called the 5' RACE reads with MiXCR, one entry per CDR3 protein. The sample holds approximately 900,000 distinct CDR3 sequences, 25% to 35% seen once. Germline CDR1 and CDR2: DFQATT and SNEGSKA (reference sequence). Losses at the gene ends were 2 bases for V and 0 bases for J; bases not matched to a gene: 3. This CDR3 region has 15 residues. Study outcomes and limitations: Donors of long life had a larger count of naive CD4+ cells and greater diversity than aged donors. Shifts in expanded clonotypes may have been confounded by donor CMV status, which was unknown.

The table lists this clonotype with many counts. Antigen unknown. These same records also appear under a second study, on T cells of mothers and their children.

The source of this sequence is a woman between 40 and 55 years old in good health. Sequencing used blood. V and J are TRBV20-1 and TRBJ2-7, with 11 bases lining up with TRBD1. CDR3 loop: CSARSGTGGSYEQYF. The CDR3 DNA sequence: TGCAGTGCTAGATCCGGGACAGGGGGCTCCTACGAGCAGTACTTC.